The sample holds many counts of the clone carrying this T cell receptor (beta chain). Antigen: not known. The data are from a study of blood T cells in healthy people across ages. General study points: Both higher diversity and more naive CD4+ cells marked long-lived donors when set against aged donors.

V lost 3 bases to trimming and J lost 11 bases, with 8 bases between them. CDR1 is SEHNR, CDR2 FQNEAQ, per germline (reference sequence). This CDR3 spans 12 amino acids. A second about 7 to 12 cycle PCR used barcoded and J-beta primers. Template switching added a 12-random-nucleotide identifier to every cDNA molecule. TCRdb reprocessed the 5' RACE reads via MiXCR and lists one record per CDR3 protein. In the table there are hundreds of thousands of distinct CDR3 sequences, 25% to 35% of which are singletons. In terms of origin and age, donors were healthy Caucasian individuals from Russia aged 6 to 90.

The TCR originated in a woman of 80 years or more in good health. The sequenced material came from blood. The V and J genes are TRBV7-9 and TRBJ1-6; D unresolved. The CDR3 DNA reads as TGTGCCAGCAGCTTCACCGAAACACCCCTCCACTTT. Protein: CASSFTETPLHF.